This entry is about one TCR beta chain. In its sample, this clonotype was seen many times. It lacks a known antigen. The input lacks base qualities; no much larger clone sits a single base away. Germline trimming amounts to 3 bases on V and 1 base on J, with 7 as the count of junction bases outside the gene matches. The CDR3 goes from the cysteine to the phenylalanine over 16 residues. The kept DNA is CDR3 alone, 48 bases in frame from the first base. CDR1 and CDR2, looked up from the germline V gene, are SGHRS and YFSETQ. This entry belongs to a study of T-cell memory formation after mild COVID-19 (TCRdb year 2021). A note on the overall study: TCR sequence clusters from the two donors were found to be largely donor specific. In a couple of donors, T-cell clones that expanded and contracted after mild COVID-19 were tracked by sequencing TCRalpha and TCRbeta repertoires over time. The cohort comprised two young, previously healthy adult volunteers, one female and one male.

PBMCs were isolated by Ficoll-Paque density gradient centrifugation. The instrument was an Illumina NovaSeq 6000. TCRalpha and TCRbeta cDNA libraries were constructed by 5'RACE with constant-segment primers, with sample barcodes and unique molecular identifiers being introduced. Trizol reagent was used to extract RNA from every sample. The libraries were amplified in two PCR steps, and the second step added a second sample barcode and Illumina TruSeq adapters. Libraries were sequenced on an Illumina NovaSeq with 2 x 150 bp paired-end reads. The authors processed their data as follows. Demultiplexing of reads and collapsing into UMI-guided consensus sequences were performed with migec v1.2.7. Using mixcr v2.1.11, UMI consensuses were aligned to TRA and TRB V and J templates and then assembled into clonotypes. A clonotype was counted as expanded or contracted only if both edgeR and NoisET called the change significant, with noise models trained on biological replicates. For edgeR calls, the thresholds were a false discovery rate-adjusted p below 0.01 and a log2 fold-change of 1. As an exploratory analysis of dynamics, max-normalized trajectories of the 1000 most abundant clonotypes were examined by PCA with hierarchical clustering. The CD4 or CD8 phenotype of responding clones was assigned using the separately sequenced CD4+ and CD8+ repertoires. The public reads were reanalyzed by TCRdb: fastp trimming at Q25, MiXCR alignment, in-frame beta chains only. Each CDR3 protein gets just one entry, which takes the most common genes and DNA from the rows behind it. These V and J calls originate from TCRdb's pipeline instead of the authors' own analysis. The sample yields about 290,000 distinct CDR3 sequences; around a sixth were counted once. 22% of the sample is taken by the ten largest.

Beyond this particular receptor, the publication reports: Some responding clones were found in pre-infection memory, which suggests that pre-existing cross-reactive memory T cells took part in the SARS-CoV-2 response. Clones contracting from day 15 to 85 had balanced CD4/CD8 phenotypes, while a second wave expanding from day 15 to 37 was biased towards CD4+. SARS-CoV-2 specificity was not confirmed for the second-wave clones peaking on day 37. Only a couple of mild cases were covered by the study, and larger cohorts that include severe cases with pre-infection samples were considered necessary. Contracting CD4+ clones appeared mostly in the CM and EM memory subsets, whereas CD8+ clones were enriched in EMRA.

The sequenced sample was PBMCs or a T cell subset sorted from them (not recorded which). This TCR derives from a young man who had mild COVID-19 (a few samples of this study predate the infection). The sample titles of this study are shuffled in the database, so cell type and time point are left out; the donor was told from shared clones. This chain is built from TRBV5-1 and TRBJ2-5; 9 junctional bases match TRBD2. At the DNA level, the sequence is TGCGCCAGCAGCTCTTTAGGAGCGGGGGGCCAAGAGACCCAGTACTTC. Its amino acids are CASSSLGAGGQETQYF.